These 2 T cell receptor beta chains came from one sample sequenced in a study of T cell changes during pregnancy in multiple sclerosis. The repertoire was sequenced with immunoSEQ multiplex PCR; TCRdb's copy has only in-frame clones and lacks some. The repertoire consists of 50,000 to 65,000 clones, with around 85% occurring once and the leading ten covering 0.38%. This material consisted of CD4+ T cells from peripheral blood mononuclear cells, taken in the third trimester of pregnancy. The source is a female donor with multiple sclerosis, enrolled in a pregnancy study.

The V call is TRBV30, the J call TRBJ2-1, with TRBD2 matching over 8 bases. Germline trimming cut 4 bases from V and 10 bases from J; bases unmatched to any gene: 9. The CDR3 is made up of 13 amino acids. In germline, CDR1 is GTSNPN, CDR2 SVGIG (reference sequence). DNA of the CDR3: TGTGCCTGGACCCCTGGACTAGCCCGGGAGCAGTTCTTC. Translating it yields CAWTPGLAREQFF.

The chain employs TRBV2 and TRBJ1-1; D is undetermined. Germline V lookup: CDR1 SNHLY, CDR2 FYNNEI. CDR3 length: 14 residues. Trimming shortened V by 2 bases and J by 1 base, and 8 bases separated the two germline ends. CDR3 residues: CASSENSRNTEAFF. CDR3 sequence (DNA): TGTGCCAGCAGTGAAAATAGCAGGAACACTGAAGCTTTCTTT.